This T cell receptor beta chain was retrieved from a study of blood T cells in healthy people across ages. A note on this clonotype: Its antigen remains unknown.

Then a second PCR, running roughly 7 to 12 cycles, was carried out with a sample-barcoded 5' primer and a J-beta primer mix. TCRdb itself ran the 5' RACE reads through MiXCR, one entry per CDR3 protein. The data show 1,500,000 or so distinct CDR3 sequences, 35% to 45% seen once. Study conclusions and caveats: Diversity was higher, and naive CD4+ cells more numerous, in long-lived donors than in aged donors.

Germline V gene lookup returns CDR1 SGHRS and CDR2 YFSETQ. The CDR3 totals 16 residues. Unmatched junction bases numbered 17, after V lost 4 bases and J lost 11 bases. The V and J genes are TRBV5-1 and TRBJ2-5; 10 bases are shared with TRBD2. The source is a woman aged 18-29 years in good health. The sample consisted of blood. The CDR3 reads CASSAGGLAGVREQYF. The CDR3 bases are TGCGCCAGCAGCGCGGGGGGGCTAGCGGGAGTTCGTGAGCAGTACTTC.